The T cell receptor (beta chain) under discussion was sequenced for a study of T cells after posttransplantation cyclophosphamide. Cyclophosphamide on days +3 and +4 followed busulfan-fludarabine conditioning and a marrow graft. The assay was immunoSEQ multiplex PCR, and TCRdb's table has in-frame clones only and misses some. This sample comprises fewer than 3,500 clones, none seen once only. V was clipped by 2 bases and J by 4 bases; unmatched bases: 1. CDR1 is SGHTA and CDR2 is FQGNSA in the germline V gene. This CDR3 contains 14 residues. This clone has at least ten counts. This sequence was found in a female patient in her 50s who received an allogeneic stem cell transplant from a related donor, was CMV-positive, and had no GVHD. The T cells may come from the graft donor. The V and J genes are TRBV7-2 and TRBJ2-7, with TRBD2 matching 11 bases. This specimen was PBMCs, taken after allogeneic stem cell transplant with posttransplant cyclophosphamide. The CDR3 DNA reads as TGTGCCAGCAGCTTAACTAGCGGGAGATACGAGCAGTACTTC. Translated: CASSLTSGRYEQYF.